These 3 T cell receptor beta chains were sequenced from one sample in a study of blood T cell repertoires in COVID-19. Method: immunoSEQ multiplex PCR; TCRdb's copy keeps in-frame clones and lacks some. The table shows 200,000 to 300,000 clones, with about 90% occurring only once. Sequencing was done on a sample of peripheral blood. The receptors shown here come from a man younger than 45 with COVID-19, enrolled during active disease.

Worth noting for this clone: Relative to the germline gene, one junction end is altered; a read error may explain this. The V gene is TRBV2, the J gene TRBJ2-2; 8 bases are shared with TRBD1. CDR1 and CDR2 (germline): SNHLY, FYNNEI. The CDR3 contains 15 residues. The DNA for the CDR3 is TGTGCGAGCAAACGGGACAGGTCGAACACCGGGGAGCTGTTTTTT. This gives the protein CASKRDRSNTGELFF.

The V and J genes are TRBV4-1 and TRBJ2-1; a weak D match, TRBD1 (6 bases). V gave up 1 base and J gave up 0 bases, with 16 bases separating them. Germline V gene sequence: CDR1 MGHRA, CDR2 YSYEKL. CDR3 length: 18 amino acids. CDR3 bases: TGCGCCAGCAGCCAAGGGCCCGGAGTCAGGGGCTCCTACAATGAGCAGTTCTTC. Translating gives CASSQGPGVRGSYNEQFF.

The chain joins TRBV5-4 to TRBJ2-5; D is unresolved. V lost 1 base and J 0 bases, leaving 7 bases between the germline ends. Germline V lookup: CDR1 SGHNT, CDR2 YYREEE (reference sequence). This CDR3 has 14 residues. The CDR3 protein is CASSLNGYQETQYF. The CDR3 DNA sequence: TGTGCCAGCAGCTTGAACGGGTACCAAGAGACCCAGTACTTC.